The rows below give T cell receptor beta chains drawn from one sample of a study of OX40 agonist ivuxolimab in advanced cancers. Method: immunoSEQ multiplex PCR; TCRdb's copy keeps in-frame clones and lacks some. The sample lists about 89,000 clones, about nine tenths occurring once. This sample comprised CD4+ or CD8+ T cells sorted from blood, obtained in a trial of the OX40 agonist ivuxolimab. The receptors stem from an adult with an advanced solid tumor such as melanoma, head and neck, liver or kidney cancer. The CDR3 runs from the conserved cysteine through the conserved F or W. The D gene is left open where the match is weak. Expanded clones get a size class; other rows say once, few or many, or leave the size out.

d_gene: -; abundance: -; v_gene: TRBV29-1; j_gene: TRBJ2-7; CDR3nt: TGCAGCGTTTCGTCAGGTCCCTACGAGCAGTACTTC; CDR3aa: CSVSSGPYEQYF
d_gene: -; abundance: -; v_gene: TRBV5-4; j_gene: TRBJ1-5; CDR3nt: TGTGCCAGCAGCTTGCCCGGGGCCGGTCAGCCCCAGCATTTT; CDR3aa: CASSLPGAGQPQHF
d_gene: -; abundance: -; v_gene: TRBV20-1; j_gene: TRBJ2-4; CDR3nt: TGCAGTGCTAGGGCCGACATTCAGTACTTC; CDR3aa: CSARADIQYF
d_gene: TRBD1; abundance: -; v_gene: TRBV15; j_gene: TRBJ2-7; CDR3nt: TGTGCCACCAGCCCTCGGACAGGGGGGTACGAGCAGTACTTC; CDR3aa: CATSPRTGGYEQYF
d_gene: -; abundance: -; v_gene: TRBV9; j_gene: TRBJ1-4; CDR3nt: TGTGCCAGCAGCGGCCGGACAGAAGAAGGTACAACTAATGAAAAACTGTTTTTT; CDR3aa: CASSGRTEEGTTNEKLFF
d_gene: -; abundance: -; v_gene: TRBV2; j_gene: TRBJ2-2; CDR3nt: TGTGCCAGCACCCCCCGGGCCGCGAACACCGGGGAGCTGTTTTTT; CDR3aa: CASTPRAANTGELFF
d_gene: TRBD2; abundance: -; v_gene: TRBV28; j_gene: TRBJ2-7; CDR3nt: TGTGCCAGCAGTTTACCGGGAGGTATCGACGAGCAGTACTTC; CDR3aa: CASSLPGGIDEQYF
d_gene: TRBD2; abundance: -; v_gene: TRBV7-9; j_gene: TRBJ2-3; CDR3nt: TGTGCCAGCAGCCCGGGACTAGCGGGAGGCTGGATGGGCACAGATACGCAGTATTTT; CDR3aa: CASSPGLAGGWMGTDTQYF
d_gene: -; abundance: -; v_gene: TRBV5-1; j_gene: TRBJ2-7; CDR3nt: TGCGCCAGCAGCCCCGGAGGGGTAAATCTCGACGAGCAGTACTTC; CDR3aa: CASSPGGVNLDEQYF
d_gene: -; abundance: -; v_gene: TRBV12-5; j_gene: TRBJ2-3; CDR3nt: TGTGCTAGTGGTTCCTCGGGCGCAGATACGCAGTATTTT; CDR3aa: CASGSSGADTQYF
d_gene: TRBD1; abundance: once; v_gene: TRBV2; j_gene: TRBJ2-5; CDR3nt: TGTGCCAGCAGTGAGGACAGGGGGAGGGAAGAGACCCAGTACTTC; CDR3aa: CASSEDRGREETQYF
d_gene: TRBD1; abundance: -; v_gene: TRBV10-2; j_gene: TRBJ1-4; CDR3nt: TGCGCCAGCAGTGAACCCGGGACAGGGCTAAAACTGTTTTTT; CDR3aa: CASSEPGTGLKLFF
d_gene: -; abundance: -; v_gene: TRBV11-2; j_gene: TRBJ2-3; CDR3nt: TGTGCCAGCAGCTTAGAGGGGGGCTGGACAGATACGCAGTATTTT; CDR3aa: CASSLEGGWTDTQYF
d_gene: -; abundance: -; v_gene: TRBV5-1; j_gene: TRBJ2-5; CDR3nt: TGCGCCAGCAGCTTGAAGGATCCCGGGACCCAGTACTTC; CDR3aa: CASSLKDPGTQYF
d_gene: TRBD2; abundance: -; v_gene: TRBV7-2; j_gene: TRBJ2-3; CDR3nt: TGTGCCAGCAGCTTAAGGACTAGCACATATACGCAGTATTTT; CDR3aa: CASSLRTSTYTQYF
d_gene: -; abundance: -; v_gene: TRBV5-4; j_gene: TRBJ2-7; CDR3nt: TGTGCCAGCAGCCCTCGGGGGCAGGGACCAACCTACGAGCAGTACTTC; CDR3aa: CASSPRGQGPTYEQYF
d_gene: -; abundance: -; v_gene: TRBV4-1; j_gene: TRBJ2-4; CDR3nt: TGCGCCAGCAGCCAGCGACAGGAGGCCAAAAACATTCAGTACTTC; CDR3aa: CASSQRQEAKNIQYF
d_gene: -; abundance: -; v_gene: TRBV14; j_gene: TRBJ2-3; CDR3nt: TGTGCCAGCAGTCCAGGGTCCGGGACGCAGTATTTT; CDR3aa: CASSPGSGTQYF
d_gene: TRBD1; abundance: -; v_gene: TRBV29-1; j_gene: TRBJ2-7; CDR3nt: TGCAGCGTTGCTGTACAGGGGTTCTCCTACGAGCAGTACTTC; CDR3aa: CSVAVQGFSYEQYF
d_gene: TRBD2; abundance: -; v_gene: TRBV7-2; j_gene: TRBJ2-1; CDR3nt: TGTGCCAGCAGCCGAGGACTAGCAGCGAACAATGAGCAGTTCTTC; CDR3aa: CASSRGLAANNEQFF
d_gene: -; abundance: few; v_gene: TRBV4-3; j_gene: TRBJ1-6; CDR3nt: TGCGCCAGCAGCCAAGAGTTGTCGGGTTATTCACCCCTCCACTTT; CDR3aa: CASSQELSGYSPLHF
d_gene: -; abundance: -; v_gene: TRBV7-8; j_gene: TRBJ2-1; CDR3nt: TGTGCCAGCAGCTCCCGGGGGCGGGAGAGCTCCTACAATGAGCAGTTCTTC; CDR3aa: CASSSRGRESSYNEQFF
d_gene: -; abundance: -; v_gene: TRBV30; j_gene: TRBJ1-1; CDR3nt: TGTGCCTGGAGTAGAGGGGGGGGATTCACTGAAGCTTTCTTT; CDR3aa: CAWSRGGGFTEAFF
d_gene: -; abundance: few; v_gene: TRBV7-8; j_gene: TRBJ1-1; CDR3nt: TGTGCCAGCAGCTTAGGGGTCCGGAACACTGAAGCTTTCTTT; CDR3aa: CASSLGVRNTEAFF
d_gene: TRBD2; abundance: -; v_gene: TRBV7-9; j_gene: TRBJ2-1; CDR3nt: TGTGCCAGCAGCTTTAGAGGTAGCGGGGGTGGAAATGAGCAGTTCTTC; CDR3aa: CASSFRGSGGGNEQFF
d_gene: -; abundance: -; v_gene: TRBV7-2; j_gene: TRBJ2-1; CDR3nt: TGTGCCAGCAGCTTAGTAGGGGGGGCCAATGAGCAGTTCTTC; CDR3aa: CASSLVGGANEQFF